This TCR beta chain was recovered during a study of cytomegalovirus exposure and HLA in healthy donors. Notes on the study in general: Immune exposure data for these donors was limited to CMV serostatus. The authors excluded some V segments, including TRBV6-2 and TRBV6-3, as indistinguishable. In vitro checks showed that a few CMV-associated chains really do target CMV antigens. Roughly even sequencing depth across donors was the assumption behind the presence/absence analyses.

Trimming left V 5 bases short and J 7 bases short, with 15 bases between. Per the germline V gene, CDR1 is LNHDA and CDR2 is SQIVND (reference sequence). This CDR3 has 13 residues. Turning to this clone: Its antigen remains unidentified.

The PCR contained 60 Vbeta and 13 Jbeta primers. Data came from immunoSEQ multiplex PCR; TCRdb stores just in-frame clones and leaves some out. The sample shows around 140,000 clones, around 82% of them seen only once. J is TRBJ2-7 and V is TRBV19, with D perhaps matching TRBD1 (5 bases). The sequence derives from a woman aged 18 to 35 in good health and CMV-seropositive. Sequencing input: PBMCs. In nucleotides, the CDR3 is TGTGCCAGTAGTGGGCCAGGGCTGGGTGAGCAGTACTTC. Its translation: CASSGPGLGEQYF.